This T cell receptor (beta chain) came from a study of blood T cell repertoires in COVID-19. The length of the CDR3 is 15 residues. Looked up from germline, CDR1 is KGHSH and CDR2 is LQKENI. V was clipped by 3 bases and J by 4 bases, with 13 bases between them. The authors' processing: From reference gene primer amplification, estimates of nucleated cell counts were derived. Using immunoSEQ multiplex PCR, the repertoire was profiled, and TCRdb retains in-frame clones only, with some absent. The D gene and trimming were derived from the DNA, and the V and J assignments and clone size from that table. The repertoire consists of about 230,000 clones, with about nine tenths occurring once and the leading ten covering roughly 2.4%. The table lists this clone with a count of one. Enrolled through a virtual design, the participants were between roughly 18 and 90 years of age and came from approximately 25 US areas. Assignments of participants to cohorts depended upon their own reported clinical history.

Sequencing was done on a sample of PBMCs or T cells enriched from blood (not recorded which). The clonotype comes from a woman in her 40s with acute COVID-19. This sequence joins TRBV18 and TRBJ1-3; weak D call: TRBD1 (6 bases). CDR3 DNA sequence: TGTGCCAGCTCACCTTCAGGGGCGCAGGGAAACACCATATATTTT. Protein product: CASSPSGAQGNTIYF.